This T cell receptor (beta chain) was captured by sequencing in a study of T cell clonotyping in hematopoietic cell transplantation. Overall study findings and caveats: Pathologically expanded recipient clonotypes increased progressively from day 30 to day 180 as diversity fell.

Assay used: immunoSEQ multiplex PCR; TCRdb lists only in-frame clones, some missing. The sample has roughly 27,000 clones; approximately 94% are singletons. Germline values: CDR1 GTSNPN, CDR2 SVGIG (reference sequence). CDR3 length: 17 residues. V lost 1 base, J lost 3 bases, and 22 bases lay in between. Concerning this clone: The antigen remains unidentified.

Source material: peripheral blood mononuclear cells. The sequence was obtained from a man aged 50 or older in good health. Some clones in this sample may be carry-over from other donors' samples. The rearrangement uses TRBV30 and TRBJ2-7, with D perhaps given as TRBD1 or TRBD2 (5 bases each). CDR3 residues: CAWSGLIGTAISYEQYF. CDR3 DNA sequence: TGTGCCTGGAGTGGCCTTATCGGGACCGCGATCAGCTACGAGCAGTACTTC. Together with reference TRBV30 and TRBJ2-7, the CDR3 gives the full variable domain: SQTIHQWPATLVQPVGSPLSLECTVEGTSNPNLYWYRQAAGRGLQLLFYSVGIGQISSEVPQNLSASRPQDRQFILSSKKLLLSDSGFYLCAWSGLIGTAISYEQYFGPGTRLTVT.